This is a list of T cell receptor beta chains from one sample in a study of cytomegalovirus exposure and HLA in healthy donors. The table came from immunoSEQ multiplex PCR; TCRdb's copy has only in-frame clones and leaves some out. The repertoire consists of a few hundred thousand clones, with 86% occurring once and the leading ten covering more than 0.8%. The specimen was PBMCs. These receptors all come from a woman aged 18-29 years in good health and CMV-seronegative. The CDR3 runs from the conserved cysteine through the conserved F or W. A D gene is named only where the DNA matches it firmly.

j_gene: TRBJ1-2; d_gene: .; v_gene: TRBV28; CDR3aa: CASSFRYGYTF
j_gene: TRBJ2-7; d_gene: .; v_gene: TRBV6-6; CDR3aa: CASSLADEQYF
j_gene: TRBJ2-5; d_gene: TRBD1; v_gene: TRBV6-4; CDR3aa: CASSASQGAETQYF
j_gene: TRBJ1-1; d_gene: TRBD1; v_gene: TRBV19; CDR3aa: CASSTSERQGVDTEAFF
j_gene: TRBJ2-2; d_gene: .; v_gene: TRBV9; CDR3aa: CASSVAGSGELFF
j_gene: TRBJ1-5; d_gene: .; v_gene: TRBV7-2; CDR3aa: CASSLVNLNQPQHF
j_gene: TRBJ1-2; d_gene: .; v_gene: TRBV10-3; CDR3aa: CAIMGGTYGYTF
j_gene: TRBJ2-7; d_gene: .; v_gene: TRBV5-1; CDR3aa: CASSLGGGSYEQYF
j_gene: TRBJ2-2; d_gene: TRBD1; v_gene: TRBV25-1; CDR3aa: CASSEYAGGQNTGELFF
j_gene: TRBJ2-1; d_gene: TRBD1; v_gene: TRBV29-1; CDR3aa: CSVEAVDRATYNEQFF
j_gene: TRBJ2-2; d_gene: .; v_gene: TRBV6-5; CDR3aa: CASSYSSGLNTGELFF
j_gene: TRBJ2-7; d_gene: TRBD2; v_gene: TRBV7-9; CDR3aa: CASSFAGGGEQYF
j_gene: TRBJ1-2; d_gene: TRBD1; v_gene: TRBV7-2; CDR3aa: CAGDSSSYGYTF
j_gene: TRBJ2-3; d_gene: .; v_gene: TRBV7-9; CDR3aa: CASSAGQTAVWYF
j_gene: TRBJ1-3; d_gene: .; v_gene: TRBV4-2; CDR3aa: CASSQDPGAGNTIYF
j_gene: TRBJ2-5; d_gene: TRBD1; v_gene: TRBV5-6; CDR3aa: CASSYDRGVFQETQYF
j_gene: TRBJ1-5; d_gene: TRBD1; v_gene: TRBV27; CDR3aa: CASRAGTGVNQPQHF
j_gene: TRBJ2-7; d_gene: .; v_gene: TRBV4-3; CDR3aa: CASSQDLNGAYEQYF
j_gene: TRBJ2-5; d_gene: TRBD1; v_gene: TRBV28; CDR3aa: CASSFQGGRVETQYF
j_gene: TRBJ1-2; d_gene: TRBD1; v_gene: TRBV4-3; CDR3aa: CASSQDGRGLYGYTF
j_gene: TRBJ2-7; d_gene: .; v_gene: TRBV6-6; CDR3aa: CASSANLEGRTYEQYF
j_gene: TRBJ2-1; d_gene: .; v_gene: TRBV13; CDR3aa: CASSSGPSRGGQNEQFF
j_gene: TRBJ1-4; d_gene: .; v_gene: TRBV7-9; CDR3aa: CASSLEVTGGKLFF
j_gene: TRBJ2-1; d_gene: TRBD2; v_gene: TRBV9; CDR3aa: CASSPFMAGEENEQFF
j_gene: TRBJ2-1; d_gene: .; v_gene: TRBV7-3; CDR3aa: CASSPGRNEQFF
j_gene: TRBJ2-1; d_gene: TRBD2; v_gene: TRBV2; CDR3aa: CASSEREGRNEQFF
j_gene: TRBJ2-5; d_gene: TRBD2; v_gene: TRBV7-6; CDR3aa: CASSRDWGGQETQYF
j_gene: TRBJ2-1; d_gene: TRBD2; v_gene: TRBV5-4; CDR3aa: CASSLSSGRGSYNEQFF
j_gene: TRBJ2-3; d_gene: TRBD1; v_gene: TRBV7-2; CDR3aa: CASSLYGTGGADTQYF
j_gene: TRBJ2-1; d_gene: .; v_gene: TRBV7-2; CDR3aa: CASSPRRLSQSEQFF
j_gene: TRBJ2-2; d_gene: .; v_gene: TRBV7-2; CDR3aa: CASSLSRGGELFF
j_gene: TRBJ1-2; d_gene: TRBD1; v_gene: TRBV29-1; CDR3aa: CSVEPGQETYGYTF
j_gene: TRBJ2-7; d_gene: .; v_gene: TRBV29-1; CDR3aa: CSVGPGTYEQYF
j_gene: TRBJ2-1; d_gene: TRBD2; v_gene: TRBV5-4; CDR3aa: CASSHLADSYNEQFF
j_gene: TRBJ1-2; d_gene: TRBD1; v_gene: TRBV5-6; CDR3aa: CASSRDRGSNYGYTF
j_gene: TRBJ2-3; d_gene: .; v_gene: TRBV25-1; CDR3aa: CASSGGGSSTDTQYF
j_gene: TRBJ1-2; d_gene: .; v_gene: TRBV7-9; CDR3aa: CASSLVGQGNTF
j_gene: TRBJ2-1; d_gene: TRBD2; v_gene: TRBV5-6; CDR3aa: CASSRASGFVYEQFF
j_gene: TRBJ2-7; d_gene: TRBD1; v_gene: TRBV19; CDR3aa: CASSLTGVEEQYF
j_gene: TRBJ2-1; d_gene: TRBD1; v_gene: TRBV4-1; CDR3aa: CASSQQGTDYNEQFF
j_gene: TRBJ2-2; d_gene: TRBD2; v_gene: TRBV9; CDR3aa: CASSVRTSGRANTGELFF
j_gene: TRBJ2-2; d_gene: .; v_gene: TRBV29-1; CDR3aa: CSVLQGLTGELFF
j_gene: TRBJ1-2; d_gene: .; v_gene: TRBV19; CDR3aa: CASRGHGVYYGYTF
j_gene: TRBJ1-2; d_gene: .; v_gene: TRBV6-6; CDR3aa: CASSYSILPGDYGYTF
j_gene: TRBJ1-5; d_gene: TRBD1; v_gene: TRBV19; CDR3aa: CATDPGTGDNQPQHF
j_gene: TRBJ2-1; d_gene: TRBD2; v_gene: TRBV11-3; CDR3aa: CASSPSRREVNEQFF
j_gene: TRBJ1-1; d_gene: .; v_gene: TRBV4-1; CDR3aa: CASRSGHNMNTEAFF
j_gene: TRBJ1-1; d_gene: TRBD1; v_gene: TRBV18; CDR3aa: CASSPGTGVTEAFF
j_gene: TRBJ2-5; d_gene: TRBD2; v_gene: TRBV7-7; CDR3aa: CASSLASGEGETQYF
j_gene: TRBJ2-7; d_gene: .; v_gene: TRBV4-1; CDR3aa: CASSQVGRSRGQGDPYEQYF
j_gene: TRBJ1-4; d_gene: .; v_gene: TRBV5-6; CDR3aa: CASSLESSGRGNEKLFF
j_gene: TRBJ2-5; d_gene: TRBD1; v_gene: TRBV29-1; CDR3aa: CSIGARQGQETQYF
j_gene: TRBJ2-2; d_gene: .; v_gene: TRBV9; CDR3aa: CASSRTDGTGELFF
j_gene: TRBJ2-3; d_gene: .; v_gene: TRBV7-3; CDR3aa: CASSPLLGRTDTQYF
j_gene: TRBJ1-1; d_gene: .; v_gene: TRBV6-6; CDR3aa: CASSLGFGTEAFF
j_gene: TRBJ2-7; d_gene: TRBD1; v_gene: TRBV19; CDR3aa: CASSIDRVDPYEQYF
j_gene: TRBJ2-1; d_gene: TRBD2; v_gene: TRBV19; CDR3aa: CASRRRLADEQFF